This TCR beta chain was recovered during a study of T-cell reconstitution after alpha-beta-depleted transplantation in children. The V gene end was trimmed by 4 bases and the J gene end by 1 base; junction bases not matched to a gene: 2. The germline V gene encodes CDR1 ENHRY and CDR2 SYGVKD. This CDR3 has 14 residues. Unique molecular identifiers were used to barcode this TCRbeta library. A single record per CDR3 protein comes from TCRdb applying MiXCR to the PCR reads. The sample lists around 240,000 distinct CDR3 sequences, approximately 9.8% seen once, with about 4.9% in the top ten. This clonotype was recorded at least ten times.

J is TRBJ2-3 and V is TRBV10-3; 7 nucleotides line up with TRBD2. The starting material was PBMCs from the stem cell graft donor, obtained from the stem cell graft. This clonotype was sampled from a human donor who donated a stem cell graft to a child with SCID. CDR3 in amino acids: CAISGGLRTDTQYF. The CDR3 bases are TGTGCCATCAGTGGGGGACTACGCACAGATACGCAGTATTTT.